This TCR beta chain was documented in a study of blood T cell repertoires in COVID-19. About the research overall: Samples representing acute and convalescent COVID-19 were sourced from the United States, Italy and Spain. Sources were T cells, B-cell-depleted T cells, or PBMCs; the material itself was cDNA or gDNA.

This clone was picked up one time. This CDR3 has 12 residues. V lost 3 bases, J lost 6 bases, and 7 bases lay in between. The germline CDR1 and CDR2 sequences are LNHDA and SQIVND (reference sequence). Authors' data handling: Reference gene primer amplification in the assay estimated nucleated cell counts. Profiling relied on immunoSEQ multiplex PCR, and the TCRdb table lists in-frame clones only, not all of them. V, J and clone size reflect that table, while D and trimming were determined from the DNA. The table shows roughly 49,000 clones, with approximately 88% occurring only once. This receptor was obtained from a man in his forties or fifties with active COVID-19. Specimen: peripheral blood. V is TRBV19 and J is TRBJ2-3; D unclear. As DNA, the CDR3 is TGTGCCAGTAGTATGGTGAGGGATACGCAGTATTTT. Its translation: CASSMVRDTQYF.